This TCR beta chain was observed in a study of blood T cell repertoires in COVID-19. This clone was observed once. This CDR3 comprises 16 residues. V was clipped by 4 bases and J by 0 bases, with 13 bases between them. The germline gives CDR1 LGHNA, CDR2 YSLEER. Some clones are missing from TCRdb's copy, which holds only in-frame ones; the method was immunoSEQ multiplex PCR. The top ten hold more than 0.4% of the sample, which has 68,000 or so clones, around 90% seen once. This sequence originates from a man aged 45-60 years with COVID-19, enrolled during active disease. Material for sequencing was peripheral blood. The chain couples TRBV4-3 to TRBJ2-1; tentatively, D is TRBD2 (5 bases). The CDR3 DNA reads as TGCGCCAGCAGCCCCTTGGACTCTAGCTCCTACAATGAGCAGTTCTTC. This translates into CASSPLDSSSYNEQFF.